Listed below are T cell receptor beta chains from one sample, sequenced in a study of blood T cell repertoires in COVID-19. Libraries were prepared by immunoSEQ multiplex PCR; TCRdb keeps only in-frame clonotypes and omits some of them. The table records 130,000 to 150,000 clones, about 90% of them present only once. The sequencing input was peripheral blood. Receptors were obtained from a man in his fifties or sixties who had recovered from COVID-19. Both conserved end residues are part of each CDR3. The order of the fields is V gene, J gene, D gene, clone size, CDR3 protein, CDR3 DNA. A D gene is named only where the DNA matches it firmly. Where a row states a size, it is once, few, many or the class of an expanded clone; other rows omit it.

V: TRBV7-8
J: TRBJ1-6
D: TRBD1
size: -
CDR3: CASSTFRIGGRDSPLHF
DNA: TGTGCCAGCAGCACCTTTCGCATAGGGGGCAGGGATTCACCCCTCCACTTT

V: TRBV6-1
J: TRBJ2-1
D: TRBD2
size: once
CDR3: CASSAGLAGGPDEQFF
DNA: TGTGCCAGCAGTGCAGGACTAGCGGGGGGGCCTGATGAGCAGTTCTTC

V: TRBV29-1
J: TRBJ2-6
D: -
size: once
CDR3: CSVALVTSGANVLTF
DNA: TGCAGCGTTGCTCTGGTTACATCTGGGGCCAACGTCCTGACTTTC

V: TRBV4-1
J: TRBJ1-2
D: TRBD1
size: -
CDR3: CASSHSGQGGYGYTF
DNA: TGCGCCAGCAGCCACTCCGGACAGGGGGGCTATGGCTACACCTTC

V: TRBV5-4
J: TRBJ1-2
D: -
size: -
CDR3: CASYGTDGYTF
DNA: TGTGCCAGCTACGGGACTGATGGCTACACCTTC

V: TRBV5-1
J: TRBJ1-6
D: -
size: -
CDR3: CASSLDSAVSSYNSPLHF
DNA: TGCGCCAGCAGCTTGGATTCGGCGGTGAGCTCCTATAATTCACCCCTCCACTTT

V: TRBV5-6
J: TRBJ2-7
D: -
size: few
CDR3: CASALSPTVTYEQYF
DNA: TGTGCCAGCGCCCTGAGCCCGACAGTAACCTACGAGCAGTACTTC

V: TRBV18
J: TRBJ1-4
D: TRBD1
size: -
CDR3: CASSLYRGPNEKLFF
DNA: TGTGCCAGCTCTCTATACAGGGGGCCTAATGAAAAACTGTTTTTT

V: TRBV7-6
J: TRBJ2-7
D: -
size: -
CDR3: CASSLAGTYEQYF
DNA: TGTGCCAGCAGCTTAGCCGGTACCTACGAGCAGTACTTC

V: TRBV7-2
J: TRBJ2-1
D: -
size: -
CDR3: CASSLGGEHNEQFF
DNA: TGTGCCAGCAGCCTAGGGGGGGAGCACAATGAGCAGTTCTTC

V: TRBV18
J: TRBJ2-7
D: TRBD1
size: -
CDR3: CASSPSQGSEQYF
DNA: TGTGCCAGCTCACCATCACAGGGGAGCGAGCAGTACTTC

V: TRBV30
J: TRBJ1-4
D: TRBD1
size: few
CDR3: CAWSVPAGQTGEKLFF
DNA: TGTGCCTGGAGTGTTCCCGCGGGACAGACAGGTGAAAAACTGTTTTTT

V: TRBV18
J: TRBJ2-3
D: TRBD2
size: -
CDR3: CASSPTRLAGGTTDITDTQYF
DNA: TGTGCCAGCTCACCGACTAGACTAGCGGGGGGCACTACAGACATCACAGATACGCAGTATTTT

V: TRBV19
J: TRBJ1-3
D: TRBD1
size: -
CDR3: CASIHKADRDRPTRNTIYF
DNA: TGTGCCAGTATCCACAAGGCTGACCGGGACAGGCCTACCCGCAACACCATATATTTT

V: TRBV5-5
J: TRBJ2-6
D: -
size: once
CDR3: CASSNRNSGANVLTF
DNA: TGTGCCAGCAGCAACAGAAACTCTGGGGCCAACGTCCTGACTTTC

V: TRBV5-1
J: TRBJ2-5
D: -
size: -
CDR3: CASSPATDWRGTQYF
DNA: TGCGCCAGCAGCCCAGCGACGGATTGGCGCGGGACCCAGTACTTC

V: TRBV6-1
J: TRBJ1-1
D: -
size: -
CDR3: CASSDEGSVRNTEAFF
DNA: TGTGCCAGCAGTGACGAGGGATCGGTTCGGAACACTGAAGCTTTCTTT

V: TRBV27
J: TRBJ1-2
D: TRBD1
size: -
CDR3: CASSTEQQGAPGYGYTF
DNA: TGTGCCAGCAGTACGGAACAACAGGGGGCGCCAGGCTATGGCTACACCTTC

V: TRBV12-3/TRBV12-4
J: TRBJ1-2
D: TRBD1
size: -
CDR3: CASSRDRYGYTF
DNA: TGTGCCAGCAGTCGGGACAGGTATGGCTACACCTTC

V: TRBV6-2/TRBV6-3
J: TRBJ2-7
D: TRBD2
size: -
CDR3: CASSGTSAAYEQYF
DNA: TGTGCCAGCAGCGGGACTAGCGCAGCCTACGAGCAGTACTTC

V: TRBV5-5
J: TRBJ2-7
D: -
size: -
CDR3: CASRLGAFGSYEQYF
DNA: TGTGCCAGCAGACTGGGGGCGTTTGGATCCTACGAGCAGTACTTC

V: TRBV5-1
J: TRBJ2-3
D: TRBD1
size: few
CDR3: CASSPSGTGITDTQYF
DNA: TGCGCCAGCAGCCCCAGCGGGACAGGGATCACAGATACGCAGTATTTT

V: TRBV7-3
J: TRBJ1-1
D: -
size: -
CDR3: CASSPGGSWGEAFF
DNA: TGTGCCAGCAGCCCGGGGGGCAGCTGGGGTGAAGCTTTCTTT

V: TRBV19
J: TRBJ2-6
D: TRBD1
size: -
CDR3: CASSAPGQSSSGANVLTF
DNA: TGTGCCAGTAGTGCGCCGGGACAGAGCTCTTCTGGGGCCAACGTCCTGACTTTC

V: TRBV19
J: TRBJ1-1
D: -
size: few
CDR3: CASRGGWTPKETEAFF
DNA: TGTGCCAGTAGAGGGGGATGGACCCCCAAGGAGACTGAAGCTTTCTTT

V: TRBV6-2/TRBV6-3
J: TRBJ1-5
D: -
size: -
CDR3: CASSYTITDRTNQPQHF
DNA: TGTGCCAGCAGTTACACCATAACAGACAGGACAAATCAGCCCCAGCATTTT

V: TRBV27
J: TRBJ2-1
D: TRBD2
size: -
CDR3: CASIGGTSGARSYNEQFF
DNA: TGTGCCAGCATTGGGGGAACTAGCGGGGCCCGCTCCTACAATGAGCAGTTCTTC

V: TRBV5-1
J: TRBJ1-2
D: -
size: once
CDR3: CASRFYEGYGYTF
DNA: TGCGCCAGCAGATTTTACGAGGGCTATGGCTACACCTTC

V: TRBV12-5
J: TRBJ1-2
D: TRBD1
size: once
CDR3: CASGLVLGDRPYYGYTF
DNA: TGTGCTAGTGGTTTGGTACTGGGGGACAGACCTTACTATGGCTACACCTTC

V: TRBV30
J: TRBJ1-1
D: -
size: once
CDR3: CAWKGDTLNTEAFF
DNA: TGTGCCTGGAAAGGTGACACCTTAAACACTGAAGCTTTCTTT

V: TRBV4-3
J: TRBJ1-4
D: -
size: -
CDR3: CASSQDGVSEGEKLFF
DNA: TGCGCCAGCAGCCAAGACGGGGTTAGTGAGGGTGAAAAACTGTTTTTT

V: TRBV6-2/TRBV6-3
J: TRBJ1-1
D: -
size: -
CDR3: CASSRGWGTEAFF
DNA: TGTGCCAGCAGTCGAGGGTGGGGCACTGAAGCTTTCTTT

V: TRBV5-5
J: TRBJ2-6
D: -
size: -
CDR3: CASSFIPQGGSGANVLTF
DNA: TGTGCCAGCAGCTTTATCCCACAGGGTGGGTCTGGGGCCAACGTCCTGACTTTC

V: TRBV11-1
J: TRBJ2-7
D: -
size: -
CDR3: CASSNPDRAYEQYF
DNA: TGTGCCAGCAGCAACCCGGACAGAGCCTACGAGCAGTACTTC

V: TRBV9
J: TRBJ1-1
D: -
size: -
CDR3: CASSTIHSGGDAFF
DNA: TGTGCCAGCAGCACTATCCACTCGGGGGGTGACGCTTTCTTT

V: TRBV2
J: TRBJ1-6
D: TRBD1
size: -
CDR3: CAGQGQLNSPLHF
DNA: TGTGCCGGTCAGGGACAGTTGAATTCACCCCTCCACTTT

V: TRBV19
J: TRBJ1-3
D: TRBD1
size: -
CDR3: CASSTFRDRDFSGNTIYF
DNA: TGTGCCAGTAGTACATTCCGGGACAGGGACTTCTCTGGAAACACCATATATTTT

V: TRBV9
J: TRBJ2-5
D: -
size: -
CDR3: CASSVGGGGETQYF
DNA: TGTGCCAGCAGCGTAGGCGGCGGCGGGGAGACCCAGTACTTC

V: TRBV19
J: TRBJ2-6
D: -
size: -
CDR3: CASSMRHLSGANVLTF
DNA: TGTGCCAGTAGTATGAGGCACCTCTCTGGGGCCAACGTCCTGACTTTC

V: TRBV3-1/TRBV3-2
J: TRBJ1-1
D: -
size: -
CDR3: CASSPGGANTEAFF
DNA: TGTGCCAGCAGCCCGGGGGGGGCGAACACTGAAGCTTTCTTT

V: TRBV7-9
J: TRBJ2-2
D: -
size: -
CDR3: CASSLDPGTTNTGELFF
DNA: TGTGCCAGCAGCTTAGACCCCGGGACAACGAACACCGGGGAGCTGTTTTTT

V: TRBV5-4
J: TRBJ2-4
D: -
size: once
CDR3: CASSTDTKNIQYF
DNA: TGTGCCAGCAGCACGGACACCAAAAACATTCAGTACTTC

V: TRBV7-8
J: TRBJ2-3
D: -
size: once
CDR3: CASTPDEQSTDTQYF
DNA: TGTGCCAGCACCCCCGATGAACAGAGCACAGATACGCAGTATTTT

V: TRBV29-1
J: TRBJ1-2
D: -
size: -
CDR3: CSVEDSGILRGYTF
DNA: TGCAGCGTTGAAGATTCAGGAATTCTCCGCGGCTACACCTTC

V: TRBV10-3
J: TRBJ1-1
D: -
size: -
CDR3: CAISESRGEGRWPTEAFF
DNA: TGTGCCATCAGTGAGTCGAGAGGGGAGGGCAGGTGGCCCACTGAAGCTTTCTTT

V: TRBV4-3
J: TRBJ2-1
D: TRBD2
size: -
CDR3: CASSQEPASGGNEQFF
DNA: TGCGCCAGCAGCCAAGAGCCGGCTAGCGGGGGCAATGAGCAGTTCTTC

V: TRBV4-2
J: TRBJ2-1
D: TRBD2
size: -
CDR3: CASSQVGSGINNEQFF
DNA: TGTGCCAGCAGCCAAGTGGGGAGCGGGATTAACAATGAGCAGTTCTTC

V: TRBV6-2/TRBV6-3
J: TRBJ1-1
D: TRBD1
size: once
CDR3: CASSNWGQSFKFIGSNTEAFF
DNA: TGTGCCAGCAGCAACTGGGGACAGTCTTTTAAGTTTATCGGTTCGAACACTGAAGCTTTCTTT

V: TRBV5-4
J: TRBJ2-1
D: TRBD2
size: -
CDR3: CASSLFGGGTTYNEQFF
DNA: TGTGCCAGCAGCTTGTTCGGCGGGGGGACGACCTACAATGAGCAGTTCTTC

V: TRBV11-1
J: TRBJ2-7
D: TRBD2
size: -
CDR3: CASRAAGLVTVEQYF
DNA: TGTGCCAGCAGGGCGGCCGGACTAGTCACGGTCGAGCAGTACTTC

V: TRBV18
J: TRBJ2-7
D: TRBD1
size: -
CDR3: CASSLGTGSSYEQYF
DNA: TGTGCCAGCTCACTCGGGACAGGTAGCTCCTACGAGCAGTACTTC

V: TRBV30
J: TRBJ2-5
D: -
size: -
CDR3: CAWSGPTGPGRETQYF
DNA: TGTGCCTGGAGTGGCCCGACAGGCCCAGGGAGAGAGACCCAGTACTTC

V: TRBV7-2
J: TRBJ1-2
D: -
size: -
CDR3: CASSLQTIDYGYTF
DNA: TGTGCCAGCAGCTTACAGACTATTGACTATGGCTACACCTTC

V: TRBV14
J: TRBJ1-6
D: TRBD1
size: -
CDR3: CASSQGVRTGGSPLHF
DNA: TGTGCCAGCAGCCAGGGAGTGAGGACAGGGGGCTCACCCCTCCACTTT

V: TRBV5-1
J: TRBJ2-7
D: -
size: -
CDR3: CASSIGSEEQYF
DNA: TGCGCCAGCAGTATCGGGTCGGAAGAGCAGTACTTC

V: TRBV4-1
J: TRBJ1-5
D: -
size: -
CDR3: CASSQEFGRDNQPQHF
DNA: TGCGCCAGCAGCCAAGAATTTGGACGGGACAATCAGCCCCAGCATTTT

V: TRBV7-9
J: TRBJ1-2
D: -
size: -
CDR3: CASSSTEQGWDYGYTF
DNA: TGTGCCAGCAGCTCAACGGAACAGGGTTGGGACTATGGCTACACCTTC

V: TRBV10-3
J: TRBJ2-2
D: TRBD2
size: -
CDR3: CAISDPVSLAGGLEELFF
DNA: TGTGCCATCAGTGATCCCGTGTCCCTAGCGGGGGGGCTCGAGGAGCTGTTTTTT

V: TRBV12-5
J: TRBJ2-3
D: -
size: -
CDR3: CASGRTSTDTQYF
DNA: TGTGCTAGTGGCCGAACTAGCACAGATACGCAGTATTTT